This T cell receptor (beta chain) was retrieved from a study of OX40 agonist ivuxolimab in advanced cancers. Study summary: From about 20 to 80 years was the age range, with a mean of roughly 64 years, and over 80% were male. Participants could have had prior anti-PD-1, anti-PD-L1 or anti-CTLA-4 therapy, and around 40% had some. Whole-study findings and limits: More expanded clones were seen, on average, in CD8+ T cells than in CD4+. Among the nonresponders, some also had low normalized T-cell clonal expansion.

About this clone itself: No antigen is known for it.

The data were produced by immunoSEQ multiplex PCR, yet TCRdb's version contains in-frame clones alone and is incomplete. The table lists more than 55,000 clones, around 85% of them singletons. The CDR3 extends over 19 amino acids. CDR1 and CDR2 (germline): SGHDT, YYEEEE. The V and J ends lost 5 bases and 0 bases, in that order; junction bases with no gene match: 14. This TCR was sampled from an adult with an advanced solid tumor such as melanoma, head and neck, liver or kidney cancer. Sequenced here: CD4+ or CD8+ T cells sorted from blood, sampled in a trial of the OX40 agonist ivuxolimab. This rearrangement joins TRBV5-6 to TRBJ1-1; 12 nucleotides line up with TRBD1. CDR3 sequence reads: CASRTGTGGRKILNTEAFF. The CDR3 nucleotides read TGTGCCAGCAGAACCGGGACAGGGGGCCGTAAAATCTTGAACACTGAAGCTTTCTTT.